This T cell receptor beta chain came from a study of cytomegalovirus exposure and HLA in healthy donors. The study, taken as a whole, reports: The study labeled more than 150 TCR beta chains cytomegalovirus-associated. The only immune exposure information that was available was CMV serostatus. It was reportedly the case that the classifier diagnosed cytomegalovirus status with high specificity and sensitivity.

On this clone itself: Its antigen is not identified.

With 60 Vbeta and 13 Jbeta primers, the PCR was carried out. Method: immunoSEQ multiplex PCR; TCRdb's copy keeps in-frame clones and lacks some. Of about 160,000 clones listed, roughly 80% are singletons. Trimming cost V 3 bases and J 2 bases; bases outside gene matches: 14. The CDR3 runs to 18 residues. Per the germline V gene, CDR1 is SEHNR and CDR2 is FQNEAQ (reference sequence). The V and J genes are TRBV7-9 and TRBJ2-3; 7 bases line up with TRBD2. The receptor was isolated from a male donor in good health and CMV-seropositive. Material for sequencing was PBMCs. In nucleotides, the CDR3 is TGTGCCAGCAGCTTGGGGACTGGCGGGAGCGGAGTCACAGATACGCAGTATTTT. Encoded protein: CASSLGTGGSGVTDTQYF. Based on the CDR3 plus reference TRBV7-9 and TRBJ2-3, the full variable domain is DTGVSQNPRHKITKRGQNVTFRCDPISEHNRLYWYRQTLGQGPEFLTYFQNEAQLEKSRLLSDRFSAERPKGSFSTLEIQRTEQGDSAMYLCASSLGTGGSGVTDTQYFGPGTRLTVL.